This T cell receptor (beta chain) emerged from a study of T cells in Graves' hyperthyroidism and ophthalmopathy. Whole-study findings and limits: Ophthalmopathy was told apart from stable hyperthyroidism by a 13 V-J model.

The CDR3 consists of 13 residues. With 6 bases clipped from V and 5 bases from J, the junction kept 4 bases outside the gene matches. Amplification of TCR beta CDR3 regions used RNA as the template. The HTBI primer set drove a first-round RT-PCR of the TCR CDR3. One entry per CDR3 protein, called by TCRdb with MiXCR from the multiplex PCR reads. Among 350,000 or so distinct CDR3 sequences listed, 15% to 20% were seen once. Those patients with uncontrolled infection, other autoimmune disease, pregnancy or lactation were excluded. This clonotype was counted only a few times. What it recognizes is unknown.

The chain links TRBV12-3 or TRBV12-4 to TRBJ1-5; TRBD1 aligns across 7 bases. This clonotype was obtained from a woman aged 40 to 50 with Graves' ophthalmopathy. Material: blood. In DNA, the CDR3 is TGTGCCAGCAGCGGACAGGTTTATCAGCCCCAGCATTTT. Amino acids: CASSGQVYQPQHF.